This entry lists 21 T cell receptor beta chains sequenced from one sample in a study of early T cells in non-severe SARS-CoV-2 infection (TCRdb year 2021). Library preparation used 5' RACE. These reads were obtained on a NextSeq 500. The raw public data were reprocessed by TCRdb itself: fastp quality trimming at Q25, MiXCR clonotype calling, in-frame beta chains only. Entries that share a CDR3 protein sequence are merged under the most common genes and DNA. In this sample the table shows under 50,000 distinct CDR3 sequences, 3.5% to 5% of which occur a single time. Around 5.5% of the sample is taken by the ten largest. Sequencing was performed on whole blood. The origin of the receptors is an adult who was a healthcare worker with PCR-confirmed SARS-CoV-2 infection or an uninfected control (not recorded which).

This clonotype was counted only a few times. The CDR3 loop is CASSLGTGRLNTEAFF. The CDR3 coding sequence is TGCGCCAGCAGCCTGGGGACAGGGAGATTGAACACTGAAGCTTTCTTT. V gene TRBV4-1 combines with J gene TRBJ1-1, with TRBD1 matching over 9 bases. The V gene's germline CDR1 is MGHRA and CDR2 YSYEKL. The CDR3 length is 16 residues. V lost 4 bases and J lost 0; bases outside the gene matches: 6.

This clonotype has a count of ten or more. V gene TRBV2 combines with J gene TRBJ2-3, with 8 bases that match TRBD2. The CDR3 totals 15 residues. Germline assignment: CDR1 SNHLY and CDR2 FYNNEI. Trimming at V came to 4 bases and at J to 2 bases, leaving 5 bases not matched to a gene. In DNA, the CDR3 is TGTGCCAGCAGTGTGCAGCGGGGGAACACAGATACGCAGTATTTT. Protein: CASSVQRGNTDTQYF.

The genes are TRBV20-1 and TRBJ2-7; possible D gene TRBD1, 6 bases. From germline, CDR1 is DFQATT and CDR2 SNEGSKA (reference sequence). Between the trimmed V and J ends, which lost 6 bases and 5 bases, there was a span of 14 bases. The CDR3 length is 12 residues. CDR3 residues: CSATETGNEQYF. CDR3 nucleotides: TGCAGTGCAACCGAGACAGGAAACGAGCAGTACTTC.

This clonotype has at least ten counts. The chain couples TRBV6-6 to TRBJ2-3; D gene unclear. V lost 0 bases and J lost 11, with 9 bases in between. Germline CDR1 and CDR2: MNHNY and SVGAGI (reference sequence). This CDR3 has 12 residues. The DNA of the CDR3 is TGTGCCAGCAGTTACTCCGCCCTCCAGCAGTATTTT. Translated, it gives CASSYSALQQYF.

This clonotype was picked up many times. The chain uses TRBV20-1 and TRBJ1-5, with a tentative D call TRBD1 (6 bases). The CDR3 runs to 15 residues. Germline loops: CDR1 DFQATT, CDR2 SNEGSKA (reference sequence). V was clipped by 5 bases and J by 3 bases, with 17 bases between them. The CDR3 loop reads CSAVGQLNFNQPQHF. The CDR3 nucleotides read TGCAGTGCTGTAGGACAGCTTAACTTCAATCAGCCCCAGCATTTT.

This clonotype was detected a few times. This CDR3 is CASSFGRTPPGDTQYF. DNA of the CDR3: TGTGCCAGCAGCTTTGGCCGTACTCCACCTGGAGATACGCAGTATTTT. This chain links TRBV7-9 with TRBJ2-3; no reliable D call. There are 16 residues in the CDR3. Germline-derived CDR1 and CDR2 are SEHNR and FQNEAQ (reference sequence). V gave up 3 bases and J gave up 5 bases, with 18 bases separating them.

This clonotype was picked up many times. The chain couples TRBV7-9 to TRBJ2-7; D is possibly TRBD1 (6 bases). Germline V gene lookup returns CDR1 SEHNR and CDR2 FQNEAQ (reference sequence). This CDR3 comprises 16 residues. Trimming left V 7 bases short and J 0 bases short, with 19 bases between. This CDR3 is CASTDLRTASSYEQYF. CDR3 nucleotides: TGTGCCAGCACCGACCTCCGGACAGCAAGCTCCTACGAGCAGTACTTC.

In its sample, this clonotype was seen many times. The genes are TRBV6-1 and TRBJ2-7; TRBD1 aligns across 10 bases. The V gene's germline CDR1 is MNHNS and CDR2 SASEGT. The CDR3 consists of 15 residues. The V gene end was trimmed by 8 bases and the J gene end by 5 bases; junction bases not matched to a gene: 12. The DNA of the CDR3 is TGTGCCAGCCAATCCCTTGACAGGGGGCCCCACGAGCAGTACTTC. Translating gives CASQSLDRGPHEQYF.

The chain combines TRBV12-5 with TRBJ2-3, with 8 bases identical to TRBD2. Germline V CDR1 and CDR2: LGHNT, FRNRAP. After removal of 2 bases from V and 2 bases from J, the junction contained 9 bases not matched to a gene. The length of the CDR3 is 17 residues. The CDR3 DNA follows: TGTGCTAGTGGTTTGTTGGCGCTAGCGGGTTTCACAGATACGCAGTATTTT. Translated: CASGLLALAGFTDTQYF.

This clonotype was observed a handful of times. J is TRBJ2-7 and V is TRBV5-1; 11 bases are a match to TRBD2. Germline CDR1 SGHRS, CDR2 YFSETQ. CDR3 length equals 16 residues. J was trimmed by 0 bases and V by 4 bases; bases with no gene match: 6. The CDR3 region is CASSPASGGYSYEQYF. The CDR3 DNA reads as TGCGCCAGCAGCCCCGCTAGCGGGGGGTACTCCTACGAGCAGTACTTC.

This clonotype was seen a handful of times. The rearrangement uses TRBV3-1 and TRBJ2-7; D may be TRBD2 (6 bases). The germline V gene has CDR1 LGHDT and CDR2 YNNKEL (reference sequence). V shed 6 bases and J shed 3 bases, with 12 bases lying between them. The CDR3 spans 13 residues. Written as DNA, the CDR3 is TGTGCCAGCAGTGACCCGGGAGACTACGAGCAGTACTTC. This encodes CASSDPGDYEQYF.

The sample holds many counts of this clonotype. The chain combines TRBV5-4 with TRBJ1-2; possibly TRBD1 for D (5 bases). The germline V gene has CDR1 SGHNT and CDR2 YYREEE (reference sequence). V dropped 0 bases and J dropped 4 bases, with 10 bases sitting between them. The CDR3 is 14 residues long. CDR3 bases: TGTGCCAGCAGCTTGGATACAGGTTCCTATGGCTACACCTTC. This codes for CASSLDTGSYGYTF.

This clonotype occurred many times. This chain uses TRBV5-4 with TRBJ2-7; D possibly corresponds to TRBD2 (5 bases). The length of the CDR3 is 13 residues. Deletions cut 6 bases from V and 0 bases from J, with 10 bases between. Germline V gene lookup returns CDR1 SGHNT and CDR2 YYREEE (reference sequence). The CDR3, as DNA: TGTGCCAGCACCCCGGAGGCCTCCTACGAGCAGTACTTC. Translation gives CASTPEASYEQYF.

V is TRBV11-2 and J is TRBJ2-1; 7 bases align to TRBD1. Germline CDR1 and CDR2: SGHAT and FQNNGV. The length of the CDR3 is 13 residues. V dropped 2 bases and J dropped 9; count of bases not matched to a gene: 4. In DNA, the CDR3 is TGTGCCAGCAGCTTATTCAACAGGGGTGAGCAGTTCTTC. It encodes CASSLFNRGEQFF. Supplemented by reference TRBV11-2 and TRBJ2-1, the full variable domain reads EAGVAQSPRYKIIEKRQSVAFWCNPISGHATLYWYQQILGQGPKLLIQFQNNGVVDDSQLPKDRFSAERLKGVDSTLKIQPAKLEDSAVYLCASSLFNRGEQFFGPGTRLTVL.

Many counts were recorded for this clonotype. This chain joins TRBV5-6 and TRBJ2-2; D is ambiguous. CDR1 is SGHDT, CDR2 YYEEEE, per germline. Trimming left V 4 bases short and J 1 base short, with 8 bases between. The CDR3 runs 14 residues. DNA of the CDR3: TGTGCCAGCAGCCCCTCAGGGAACACCGGGGAGCTGTTTTTT. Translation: CASSPSGNTGELFF. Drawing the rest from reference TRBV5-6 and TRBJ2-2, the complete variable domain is DAGVTQSPTHLIKTRGQQVTLRCSPKSGHDTVSWYQQALGQGPQFIFQYYEEEERQRGNFPDRFSGHQFPNYSSELNVNALLLGDSALYLCASSPSGNTGELFFGEGSRLTVL.

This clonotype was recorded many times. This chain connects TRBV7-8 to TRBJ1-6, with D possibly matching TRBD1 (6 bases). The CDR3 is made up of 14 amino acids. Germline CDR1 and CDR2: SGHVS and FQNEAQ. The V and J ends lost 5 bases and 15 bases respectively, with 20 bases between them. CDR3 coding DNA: TGTGCCAGCAGCGTGTCGACAGGTCTACCTCGCCTCCACTTT. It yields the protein CASSVSTGLPRLHF.

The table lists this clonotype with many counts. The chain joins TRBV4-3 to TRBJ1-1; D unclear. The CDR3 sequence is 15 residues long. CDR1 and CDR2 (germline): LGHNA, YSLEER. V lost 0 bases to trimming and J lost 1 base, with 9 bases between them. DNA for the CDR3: TGCGCCAGCAGCCAAGAGACGACTTGGAACACTGAAGCTTTCTTT. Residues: CASSQETTWNTEAFF.

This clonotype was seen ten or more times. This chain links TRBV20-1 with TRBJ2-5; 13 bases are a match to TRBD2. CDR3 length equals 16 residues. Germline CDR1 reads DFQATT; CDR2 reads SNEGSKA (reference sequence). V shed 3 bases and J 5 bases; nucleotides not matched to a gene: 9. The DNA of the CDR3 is TGCAGTGCTAGCCGTGGGGGACTAGCGGGATTGGAGACCCAGTACTTC. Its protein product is CSASRGGLAGLETQYF.

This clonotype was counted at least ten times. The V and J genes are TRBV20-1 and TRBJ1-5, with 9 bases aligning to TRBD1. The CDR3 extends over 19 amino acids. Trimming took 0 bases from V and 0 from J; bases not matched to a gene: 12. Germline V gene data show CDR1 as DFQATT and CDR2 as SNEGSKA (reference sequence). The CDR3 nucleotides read TGCAGTGCTAGAGATCCTTCGACAGGGGGTCACTATAGCAATCAGCCCCAGCATTTT. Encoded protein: CSARDPSTGGHYSNQPQHF.

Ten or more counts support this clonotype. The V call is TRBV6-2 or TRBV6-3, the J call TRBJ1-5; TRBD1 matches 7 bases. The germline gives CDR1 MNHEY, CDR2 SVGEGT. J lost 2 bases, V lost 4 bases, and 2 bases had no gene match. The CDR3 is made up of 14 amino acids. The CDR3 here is CASSLGQGNQPQHF. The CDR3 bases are TGTGCCAGCAGTTTAGGACAGGGCAATCAGCCCCAGCATTTT.

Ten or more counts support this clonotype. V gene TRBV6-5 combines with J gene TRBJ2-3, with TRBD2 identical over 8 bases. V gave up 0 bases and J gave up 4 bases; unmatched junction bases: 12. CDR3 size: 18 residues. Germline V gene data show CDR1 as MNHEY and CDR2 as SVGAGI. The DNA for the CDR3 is TGTGCCAGCAGTTACTCGAACCCCCAGCGGGGGTTGGCAGATACGCAGTATTTT. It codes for CASSYSNPQRGLADTQYF.